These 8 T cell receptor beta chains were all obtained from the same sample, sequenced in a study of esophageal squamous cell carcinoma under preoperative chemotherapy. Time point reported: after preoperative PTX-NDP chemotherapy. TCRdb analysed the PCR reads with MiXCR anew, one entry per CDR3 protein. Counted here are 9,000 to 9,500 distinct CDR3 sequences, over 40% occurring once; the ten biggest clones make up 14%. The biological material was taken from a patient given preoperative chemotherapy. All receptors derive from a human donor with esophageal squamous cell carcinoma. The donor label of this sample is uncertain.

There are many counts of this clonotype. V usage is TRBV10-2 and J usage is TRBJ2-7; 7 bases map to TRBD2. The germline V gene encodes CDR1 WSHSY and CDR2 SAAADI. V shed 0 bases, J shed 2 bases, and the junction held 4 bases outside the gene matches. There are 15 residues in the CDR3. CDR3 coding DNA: TGCGCCAGCAGTGAGTCGCGGGAGAGGGCCTACGAGCAGTACTTC. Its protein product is CASSESRERAYEQYF.

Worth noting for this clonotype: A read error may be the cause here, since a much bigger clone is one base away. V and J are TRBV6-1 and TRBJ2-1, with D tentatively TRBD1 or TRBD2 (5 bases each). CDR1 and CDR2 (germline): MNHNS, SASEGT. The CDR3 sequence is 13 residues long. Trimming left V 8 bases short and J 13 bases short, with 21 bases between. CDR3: CASGRGGGETQFF. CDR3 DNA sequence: TGTGCCAGCGGACGTGGGGGTGGGGAGACCCAGTTCTTC.

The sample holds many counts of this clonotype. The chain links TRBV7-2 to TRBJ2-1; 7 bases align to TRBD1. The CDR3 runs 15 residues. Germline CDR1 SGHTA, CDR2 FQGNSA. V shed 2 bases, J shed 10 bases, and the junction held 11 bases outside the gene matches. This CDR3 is CASSLISGQLHEQFF. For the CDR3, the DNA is TGTGCCAGCAGCTTAATCTCGGGACAGCTACACGAGCAGTTCTTC.

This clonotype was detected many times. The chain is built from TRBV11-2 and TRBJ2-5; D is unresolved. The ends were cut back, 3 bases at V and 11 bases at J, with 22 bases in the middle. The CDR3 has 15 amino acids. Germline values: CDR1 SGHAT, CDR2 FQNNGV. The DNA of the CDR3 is TGTGCCAGCAGCTTCGAGTATGGATCCTACAATGAGCAGTACTTC. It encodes CASSFEYGSYNEQYF. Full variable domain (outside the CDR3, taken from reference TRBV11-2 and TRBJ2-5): EAGVAQSPRYKIIEKRQSVAFWCNPISGHATLYWYQQILGQGPKLLIQFQNNGVVDDSQLPKDRFSAERLKGVDSTLKIQPAKLEDSAVYLCASSFEYGSYNEQYFGPGTRLLVL.

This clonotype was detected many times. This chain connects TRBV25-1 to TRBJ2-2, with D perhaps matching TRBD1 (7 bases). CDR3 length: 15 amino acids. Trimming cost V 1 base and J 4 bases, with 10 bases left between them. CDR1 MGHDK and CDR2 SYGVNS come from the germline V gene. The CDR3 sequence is CASSEWQGGTGELFF. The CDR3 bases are TGTGCCAGCAGTGAATGGCAGGGGGGCACCGGGGAGCTGTTTTTT.

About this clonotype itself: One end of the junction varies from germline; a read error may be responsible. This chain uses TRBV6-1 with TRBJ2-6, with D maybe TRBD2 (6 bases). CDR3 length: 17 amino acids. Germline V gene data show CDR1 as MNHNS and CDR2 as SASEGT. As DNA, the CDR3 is TGTGCCAGCAGACCCGGGGGTGCAGCTGCTGGCTCCAACGTCCAGTCTTTC. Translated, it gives CASRPGGAAAGSNVQSF.

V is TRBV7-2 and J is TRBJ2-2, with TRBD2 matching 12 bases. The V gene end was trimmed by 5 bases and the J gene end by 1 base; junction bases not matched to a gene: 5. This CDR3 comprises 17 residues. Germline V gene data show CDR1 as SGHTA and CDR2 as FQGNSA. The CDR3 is CASSPTSGRGNTGELFF. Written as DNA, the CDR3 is TGTGCCAGCAGCCCGACTAGCGGGAGAGGGAACACCGGGGAGCTGTTTTTT.

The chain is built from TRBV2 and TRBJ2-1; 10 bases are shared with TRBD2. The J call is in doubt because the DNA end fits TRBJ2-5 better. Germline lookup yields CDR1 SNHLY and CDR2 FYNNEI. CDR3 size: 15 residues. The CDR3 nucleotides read TGTGCCAGCAGTGACAGGACTAGCGGACAAGAGACCCAGTACTTC. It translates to CASSDRTSGQETQYF.